The text below deals with one T cell receptor (beta chain). Its specificity is unknown. These data are taken from a study of T cell repertoires in cytomegalovirus infection. Study summary: Public TCR beta signatures marked donors with CMV infection and the matching HLA.

General study findings and limits: Ex vivo, HLA-C-restricted CMV-specific TCR beta clonotypes prevailed over the rest of the response. Cumulated frequencies of public TCR beta families served to identify carriers of CMV plus the relevant HLA.

TCRdb used MiXCR to reprocess the reads, holding one entry per CDR3 protein. The sample has 400,000 to 550,000 distinct CDR3 sequences, 10% to 12% seen once; the top ten hold 10%. V lost 5 bases, J lost 4 bases, and 14 bases lay in between. From germline, CDR1 is SNHLY and CDR2 FYNNEI. The CDR3 runs 14 residues. The chain couples TRBV2 to TRBJ2-5, with D unresolved. The sequenced sample consisted of PBMCs. This TCR came from a human donor in good health (CMV status not recorded). Some clones in this sample may be carry-over from other donors' samples. CDR3 sequence reads: CASSRSITGETQYF. In DNA form, the CDR3 reads TGTGCCAGCAGTCGCTCTATCACTGGAGAGACCCAGTACTTC.